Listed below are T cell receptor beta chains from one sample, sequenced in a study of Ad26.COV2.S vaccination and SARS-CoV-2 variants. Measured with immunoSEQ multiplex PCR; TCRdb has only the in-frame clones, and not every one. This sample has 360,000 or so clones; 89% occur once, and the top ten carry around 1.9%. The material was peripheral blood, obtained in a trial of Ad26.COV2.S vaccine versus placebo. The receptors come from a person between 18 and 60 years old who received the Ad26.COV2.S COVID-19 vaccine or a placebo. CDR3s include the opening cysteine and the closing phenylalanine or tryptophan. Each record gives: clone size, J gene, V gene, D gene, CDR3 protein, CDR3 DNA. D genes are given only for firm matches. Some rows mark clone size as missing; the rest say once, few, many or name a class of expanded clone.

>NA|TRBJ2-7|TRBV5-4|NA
CASSLGEIYEQYF
TGTGCCAGCAGCTTGGGGGAGATCTACGAGCAGTACTTC
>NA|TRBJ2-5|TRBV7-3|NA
CASSRGKTETQYF
TGTGCCAGCAGTCGGGGTAAAACGGAGACCCAGTACTTC
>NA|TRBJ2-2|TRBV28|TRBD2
CASTQGLAGATNTGELFF
TGTGCCAGCACCCAGGGACTAGCGGGAGCCACGAACACCGGGGAGCTGTTTTTT
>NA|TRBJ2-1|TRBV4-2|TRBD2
CASSQVASGRYYEQFF
TGTGCCAGCAGCCAAGTCGCTAGCGGGAGATATTATGAGCAGTTCTTC
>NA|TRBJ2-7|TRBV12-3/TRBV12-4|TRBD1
CASTLDRGHEQYF
TGTGCCAGCACTCTAGACAGGGGCCACGAGCAGTACTTC
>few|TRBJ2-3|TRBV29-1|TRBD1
CSVRGQGPPDTQYF
TGCAGCGTTAGAGGACAGGGCCCGCCCGATACGCAGTATTTT
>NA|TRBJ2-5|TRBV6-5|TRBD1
CASSRTGGWETQYF
TGTGCCAGCAGTCGGACAGGGGGCTGGGAGACCCAGTACTTC
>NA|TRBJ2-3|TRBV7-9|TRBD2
CASSPVGTSGFGRTDTQYF
TGTGCCAGCAGCCCAGTCGGGACTAGCGGGTTCGGGCGCACAGATACGCAGTATTTT
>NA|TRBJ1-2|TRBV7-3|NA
CASSFPGAYGYTF
TGTGCCAGCAGCTTCCCTGGAGCTTATGGCTACACCTTC
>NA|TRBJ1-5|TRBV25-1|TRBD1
CASSETGNGNQPQHF
TGTGCCAGCAGTGAGACAGGGAATGGCAATCAGCCCCAGCATTTT
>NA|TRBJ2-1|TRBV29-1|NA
CSESQGSYNEQFF
TGCAGCGAATCACAGGGCTCCTACAATGAGCAGTTCTTC
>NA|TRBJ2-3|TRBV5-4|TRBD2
CASSLDFSGLTSGSDTQYF
TGTGCCAGCAGCTTGGACTTTTCGGGTCTAACTAGCGGTTCAGATACGCAGTATTTT
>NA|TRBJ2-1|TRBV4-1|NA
CASSGPGESSYNEQFF
TGCGCCAGCAGCGGACCGGGAGAGTCATCCTACAATGAGCAGTTCTTC
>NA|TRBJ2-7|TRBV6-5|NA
CASSYVRAGEQYF
TGTGCCAGCAGTTACGTCCGGGCGGGCGAGCAGTACTTC
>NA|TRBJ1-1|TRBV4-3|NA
CASSLSLGYTEAFF
TGCGCCAGCAGCCTAAGCCTAGGGTACACTGAAGCTTTCTTT
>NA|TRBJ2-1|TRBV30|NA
CAWGWRYNEQFF
TGTGCCTGGGGATGGCGCTACAATGAGCAGTTCTTC
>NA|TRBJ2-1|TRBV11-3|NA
CASSSNNGDEQFF
TGTGCCAGCAGCTCTAACAACGGGGATGAGCAGTTCTTC
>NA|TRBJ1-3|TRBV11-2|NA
CASSLGGRPGNTIYF
TGTGCCAGCAGCTTAGGGGGAAGACCTGGAAACACCATATATTTT
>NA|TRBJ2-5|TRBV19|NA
CASSIGGRQETQYF
TGTGCCAGTAGTATAGGTGGAAGACAAGAGACCCAGTACTTC
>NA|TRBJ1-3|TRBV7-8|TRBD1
CASSFGQGGNTIYF
TGTGCCAGCAGCTTCGGACAGGGTGGAAACACCATATATTTT
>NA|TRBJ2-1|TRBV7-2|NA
CASSLGALSPNNEQFF
TGTGCCAGCAGCCTTGGGGCTCTCTCCCCCAACAATGAGCAGTTCTTC
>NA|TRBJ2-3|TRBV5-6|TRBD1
CASRLEGTGRDTQYF
TGTGCCAGCAGACTTGAAGGGACAGGACGGGATACGCAGTATTTT
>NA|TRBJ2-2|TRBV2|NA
CASSLTGGAGELFF
TGTGCCAGCAGTTTGACAGGCGGCGCCGGGGAGCTGTTTTTT
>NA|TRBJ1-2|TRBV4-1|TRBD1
CASSQDQAGGFRGYTF
TGCGCCAGCAGCCAAGATCAGGCAGGGGGCTTTCGTGGCTACACCTTC
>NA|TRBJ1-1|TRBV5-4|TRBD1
CASSYEGAGLLSREAFF
TGTGCCAGCAGCTACGAGGGGGCAGGGTTGTTGTCCCGTGAAGCTTTCTTT
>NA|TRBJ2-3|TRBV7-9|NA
CASSLVGGIDTQYF
TGTGCCAGCAGCTTAGTCGGCGGGATTGATACGCAGTATTTT
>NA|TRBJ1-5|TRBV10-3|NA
CAISGVSNQPQHF
TGTGCCATCAGTGGAGTTAGCAATCAGCCCCAGCATTTT
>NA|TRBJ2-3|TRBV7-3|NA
CASSPDGGVTDTQYF
TGTGCCAGCAGCCCCGATGGGGGTGTCACAGATACGCAGTATTTT
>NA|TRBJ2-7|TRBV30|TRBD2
CAWTKGLAEPYEQYF
TGTGCCTGGACAAAAGGACTAGCGGAACCATACGAGCAGTACTTC
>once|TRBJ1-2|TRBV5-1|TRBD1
CASSLVGQGRYGYTF
TGCGCCAGCAGCTTGGTTGGACAGGGCCGTTATGGCTACACCTTC
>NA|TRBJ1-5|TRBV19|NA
CASSIRDQPQHF
TGTGCCAGTAGTATAAGAGATCAGCCCCAGCATTTT
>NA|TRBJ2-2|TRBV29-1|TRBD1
CSVEGDRPTGELFF
TGCAGCGTTGAGGGGGACAGGCCCACCGGGGAGCTGTTTTTT
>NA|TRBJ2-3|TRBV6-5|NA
CASSRGTDTQYF
TGTGCCAGCAGTAGAGGCACAGATACGCAGTATTTT
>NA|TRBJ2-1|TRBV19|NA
CASRIGSGDEQFF
TGTGCCAGTAGGATCGGGAGTGGGGATGAGCAGTTCTTC
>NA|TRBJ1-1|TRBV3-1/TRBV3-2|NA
CASSRFGPNTEAFF
TGTGCCAGCAGCCGATTCGGGCCGAACACTGAAGCTTTCTTT
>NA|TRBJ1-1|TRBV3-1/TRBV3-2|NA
CASTQTWTEGTEAFF
TGTGCCAGCACCCAAACCTGGACAGAGGGGACTGAAGCTTTCTTT
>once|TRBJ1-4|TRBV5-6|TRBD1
CASSLRTGLNEKLFF
TGTGCCAGCAGCTTGAGGACAGGCCTTAATGAAAAACTGTTTTTT
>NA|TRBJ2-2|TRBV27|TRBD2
CASSLRPGLGDTGELFF
TGTGCCAGCAGTTTGCGTCCGGGACTAGGAGACACCGGGGAGCTGTTTTTT
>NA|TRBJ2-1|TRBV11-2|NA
CASSRRRDRSYNEQFF
TGTGCCAGCAGCCGACGACGGGACCGCTCCTACAATGAGCAGTTCTTC
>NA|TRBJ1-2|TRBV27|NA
CASSNLSARGRLVPVTGYTF
TGTGCCAGCAGTAATTTGTCGGCGAGGGGACGGTTGGTCCCTGTTACGGGCTACACCTTC
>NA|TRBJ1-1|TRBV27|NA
CASSLSIQGNTEAFF
TGTGCCAGCAGTTTATCGATTCAGGGGAACACTGAAGCTTTCTTT
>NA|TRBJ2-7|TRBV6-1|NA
CASSELGGTGYRSSYEQYF
TGTGCCAGCAGTGAATTGGGGGGTACCGGTTATAGGAGCTCCTACGAGCAGTACTTC
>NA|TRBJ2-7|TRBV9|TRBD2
CASSVAGGFPYEQYF
TGTGCCAGCAGCGTCGCGGGAGGATTCCCCTACGAGCAGTACTTC
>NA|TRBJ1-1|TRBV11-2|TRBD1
CASSRGQGMNTEAFF
TGTGCCAGCAGCAGGGGACAGGGGATGAACACTGAAGCTTTCTTT
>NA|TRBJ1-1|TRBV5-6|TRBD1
CASSLASGTGGGRNTEAFF
TGTGCCAGCAGCTTGGCCTCCGGGACAGGGGGCGGCCGGAACACTGAAGCTTTCTTT
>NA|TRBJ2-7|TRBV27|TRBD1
CASSLSLPQGAYEQYF
TGTGCCAGCAGTTTATCCTTGCCCCAGGGGGCCTACGAGCAGTACTTC
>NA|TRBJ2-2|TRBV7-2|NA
CASSLGVADTGELFF
TGTGCCAGCAGCTTAGGGGTAGCGGACACCGGGGAGCTGTTTTTT